This entry lists 11 T cell receptor beta chains sequenced from one sample in a study of cytomegalovirus exposure and HLA in healthy donors. Some clones are missing from TCRdb's copy, which holds only in-frame ones; the method was immunoSEQ multiplex PCR. Of 200,000 to 250,000 clones in the sample, 80% to 90% are singletons; the top ten hold about 3%. Sequencing input: PBMCs. The receptors here all came from a man aged 18-30 years in good health and CMV-seronegative.

V and J are TRBV4-3 and TRBJ1-1; no definite D call. This CDR3 comprises 14 residues. Germline CDR1 is LGHNA and CDR2 is YSLEER. V was clipped by 1 base and J by 1 base, with 7 bases between them. The CDR3 sequence: CASSQVRGNTEAFF. CDR3 sequence (DNA): TGCGCCAGCAGCCAAGTTAGAGGGAACACTGAAGCTTTCTTT.

The chain links TRBV11-2 to TRBJ1-5, with D possibly matching TRBD1 (6 bases). In germline, CDR1 is SGHAT, CDR2 FQNNGV. Deletions cut 2 bases from V and 5 bases from J, with 13 bases between. The CDR3 covers 15 residues. CDR3 sequence reads: CASSLTGSGDQPQHF. In DNA form, the CDR3 reads TGTGCCAGCAGCTTAACAGGGAGTGGCGATCAGCCCCAGCATTTT. The full variable domain, completed using reference TRBV11-2 and TRBJ1-5, is EAGVAQSPRYKIIEKRQSVAFWCNPISGHATLYWYQQILGQGPKLLIQFQNNGVVDDSQLPKDRFSAERLKGVDSTLKIQPAKLEDSAVYLCASSLTGSGDQPQHFGDGTRLSIL.

The gene calls are TRBV15 and TRBJ1-4; 8 bases line up with TRBD1. The V gene end was trimmed by 0 bases and the J gene end by 8 bases; junction bases not matched to a gene: 8. The CDR3 covers 16 residues. CDR1 and CDR2 from the germline V gene are LNHNV and YYDKDF (reference sequence). Here the CDR3 reads CATSRDPQGVGEKLFF. In DNA form, the CDR3 reads TGTGCCACCAGCAGAGATCCACAGGGGGTAGGGGAAAAACTGTTTTTT.

V usage is TRBV19 and J usage is TRBJ2-7, with 9 nucleotides matching TRBD1. The CDR3 has 14 amino acids. The germline V gene encodes CDR1 LNHDA and CDR2 SQIVND (reference sequence). The V gene end was trimmed by 2 bases and the J gene end by 3 bases; junction bases not matched to a gene: 2. The CDR3 loop is CASSILGQGYEQYF. In DNA form, the CDR3 reads TGTGCCAGTAGTATATTGGGACAGGGCTACGAGCAGTACTTC. Together with reference TRBV19 and TRBJ2-7, the CDR3 gives the full variable domain: DGGITQSPKYLFRKEGQNVTLSCEQNLNHDAMYWYRQDPGQGLRLIYYSQIVNDFQKGDIAEGYSVSREKKESFPLTVTSAQKNPTAFYLCASSILGQGYEQYFGPGTRLTVT.

The chain joins TRBV7-2 to TRBJ2-7; 9 nucleotides line up with TRBD1. CDR1 and CDR2 (germline): SGHTA, FQGNSA. V was clipped by 3 bases and J by 1 base; unmatched bases: 1. The CDR3 sequence is 14 residues long. In nucleotides, the CDR3 is TGTGCCAGCAGCTTTGGGACAGGGTCCTACGAGCAGTACTTC. Protein product: CASSFGTGSYEQYF. Full variable domain (outside the CDR3, taken from reference TRBV7-2 and TRBJ2-7): GAGVSQSPSNKVTEKGKDVELRCDPISGHTALYWYRQSLGQGLEFLIYFQGNSAPDKSGLPSDRFSAERTGGSVSTLTIQRTQQEDSAVYLCASSFGTGSYEQYFGPGTRLTVT.

This chain connects TRBV28 to TRBJ1-2; weak D call: TRBD1 (6 bases). V dropped 7 bases and J dropped 4 bases, with 16 bases sitting between them. The germline V gene has CDR1 MDHEN and CDR2 SYDVKM. CDR3 length: 14 amino acids. The CDR3 nucleotides read TGTGCCAGCATAGGGGGGGACGGACTCTATGGCTACACCTTC. Its translation is CASIGGDGLYGYTF.

This chain joins TRBV28 and TRBJ1-3, with 9 bases lining up with TRBD1. The CDR3 has 17 amino acids. Trimming removed 3 bases from V and 3 bases from J; junction bases left unmatched: 9. The V gene's germline CDR1 is MDHEN and CDR2 SYDVKM. The CDR3 sequence is CASSFIRDRAHGNTIYF. CDR3 DNA sequence: TGTGCCAGCAGTTTCATCCGGGACAGGGCTCATGGAAACACCATATATTTT.

CDR3 sequence reads: CASNRVFGEQYF. The CDR3 coding sequence is TGTGCCAGCAACAGGGTGTTCGGCGAGCAGTACTTC. The chain recombines TRBV6-5 with TRBJ2-7; perhaps TRBD1 as D (6 bases). Germline V gene data show CDR1 as MNHEY and CDR2 as SVGAGI. Between the trimmed V and J ends, which lost 7 bases and 6 bases, there was a span of 13 bases. The CDR3 extends over 12 amino acids.

The chain is built from TRBV28 and TRBJ1-5, with 7 bases fitting TRBD1. Trimming cost V 5 bases and J 6 bases; bases outside gene matches: 4. The CDR3 runs 13 residues. Germline values: CDR1 MDHEN, CDR2 SYDVKM. This CDR3 is CASSATGVQPQHF. In DNA, the CDR3 is TGTGCCAGCAGTGCAACAGGGGTTCAGCCCCAGCATTTT.

The rearrangement joins TRBV2 to TRBJ2-7; a possible D gene is TRBD2 (7 bases). CDR1 is SNHLY, CDR2 FYNNEI, per germline. This CDR3 is 15 amino acids long. Trimming shortened V by 7 bases and J by 3 bases, and 19 bases separated the two germline ends. CDR3 loop: CASTPARGGNYEQYF. In DNA, the CDR3 is TGTGCCAGCACCCCCGCTCGCGGGGGCAACTACGAGCAGTACTTC.

J is TRBJ2-7 and V is TRBV27, with TRBD1 as a possible D gene (6 bases). V was cut by 4 bases and J by 4 bases, with 11 bases left in between. The CDR3 length is 13 residues. Per germline, CDR1 MNHEY and CDR2 SMNVEV (reference sequence). CDR3 loop: CASSSSGQYEQYF. The CDR3, as DNA: TGTGCCAGCAGTTCCTCGGGACAATACGAGCAGTACTTC.